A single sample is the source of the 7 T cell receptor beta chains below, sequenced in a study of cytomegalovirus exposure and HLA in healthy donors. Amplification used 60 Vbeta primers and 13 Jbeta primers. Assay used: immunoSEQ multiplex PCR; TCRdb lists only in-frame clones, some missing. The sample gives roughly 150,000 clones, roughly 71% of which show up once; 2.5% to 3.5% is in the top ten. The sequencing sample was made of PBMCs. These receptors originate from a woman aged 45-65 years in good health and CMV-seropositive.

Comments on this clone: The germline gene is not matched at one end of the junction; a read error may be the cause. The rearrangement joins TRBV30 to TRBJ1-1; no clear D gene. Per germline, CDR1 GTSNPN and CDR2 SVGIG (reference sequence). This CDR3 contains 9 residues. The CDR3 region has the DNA TGTGCCTGGGACACTGAAACTTTCTTT. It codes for CAWDTETFF.

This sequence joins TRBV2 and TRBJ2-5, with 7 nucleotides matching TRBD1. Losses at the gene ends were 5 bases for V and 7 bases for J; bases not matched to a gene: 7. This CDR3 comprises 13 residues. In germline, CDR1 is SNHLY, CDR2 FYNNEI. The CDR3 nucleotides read TGTGCCAGCAGTCTCCCAGGGGGACGGACCCAGTACTTC. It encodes CASSLPGGRTQYF.

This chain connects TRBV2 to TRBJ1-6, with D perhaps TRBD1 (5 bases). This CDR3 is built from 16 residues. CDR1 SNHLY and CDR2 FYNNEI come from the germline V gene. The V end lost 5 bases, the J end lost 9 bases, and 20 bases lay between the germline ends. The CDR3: CASSQHQGGDTSPLHF. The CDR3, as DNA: TGTGCCAGCAGTCAACATCAGGGCGGGGATACTTCACCCCTCCACTTT.

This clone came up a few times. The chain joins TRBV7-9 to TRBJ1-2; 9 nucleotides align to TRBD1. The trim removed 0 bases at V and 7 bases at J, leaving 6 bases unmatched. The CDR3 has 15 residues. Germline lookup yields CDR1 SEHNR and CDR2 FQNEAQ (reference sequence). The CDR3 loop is CASSLAAGQGGGYTF. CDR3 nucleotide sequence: TGTGCCAGCAGCTTAGCGGCGGGACAGGGCGGTGGCTACACCTTC.

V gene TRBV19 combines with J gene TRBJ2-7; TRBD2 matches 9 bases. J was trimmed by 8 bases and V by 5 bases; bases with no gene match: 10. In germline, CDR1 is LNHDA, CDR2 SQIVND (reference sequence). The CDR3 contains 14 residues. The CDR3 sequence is CASSETSGARQQYF. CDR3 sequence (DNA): TGTGCCAGTAGTGAGACTAGCGGCGCCCGCCAGCAGTACTTC.

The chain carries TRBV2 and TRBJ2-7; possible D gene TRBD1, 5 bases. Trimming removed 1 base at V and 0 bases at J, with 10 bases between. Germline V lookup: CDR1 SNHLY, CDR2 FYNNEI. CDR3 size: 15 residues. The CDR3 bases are TGTGCCAGCAGTGAAGGACAGTTTTACTCCTACGAGCAGTACTTC. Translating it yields CASSEGQFYSYEQYF.

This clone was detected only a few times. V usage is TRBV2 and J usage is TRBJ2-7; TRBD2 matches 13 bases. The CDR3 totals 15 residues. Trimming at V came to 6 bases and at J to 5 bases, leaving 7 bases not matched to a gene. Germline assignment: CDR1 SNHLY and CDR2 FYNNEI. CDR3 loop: CASRATSGGSHEQYF. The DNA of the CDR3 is TGTGCCAGCAGAGCGACTAGCGGGGGGAGCCACGAGCAGTACTTC. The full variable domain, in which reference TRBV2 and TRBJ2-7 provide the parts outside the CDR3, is EPEVTQTPSHQVTQMGQEVILRCVPISNHLYFYWYRQILGQKVEFLVSFYNNEISEKSEIFDDQFSVERPDGSNFTLKIRSTKLEDSAMYFCASRATSGGSHEQYFGPGTRLTVT.